A selection of T cell receptor beta chains follows, all from one sample in a study of PD-1 blockade in classical Hodgkin lymphoma. Profiling relied on immunoSEQ multiplex PCR, and the TCRdb table lists in-frame clones only, not all of them. The table records just under 30,000 clones, 85% of them present only once. This material consisted of CD4+ T cells from blood, taken at baseline. The source is a human donor with classical Hodgkin lymphoma. The CDR3 runs from the conserved cysteine through the conserved F or W. The order of the fields is D gene, V gene, clone size, J gene, CDR3 DNA, CDR3 protein. The D gene is left open where the match is weak. Rows give clone size only sometimes, using once, few, many, or a class for an expanded clone.

d_gene: TRBD2; v_gene: TRBV30; abundance: .; j_gene: TRBJ2-6; CDR3nt: TGTGCCTGGACCGGACTAGCGGGAGCTGGGGCCAACGTCCTGACTTTC; CDR3aa: CAWTGLAGAGANVLTF
d_gene: .; v_gene: TRBV7-2; abundance: .; j_gene: TRBJ2-3; CDR3nt: TGTGCCAGCAGCCATTCCGGGACTAGCACAGATACGCAGTATTTT; CDR3aa: CASSHSGTSTDTQYF
d_gene: TRBD2; v_gene: TRBV5-1; abundance: .; j_gene: TRBJ2-1; CDR3nt: TGCGCCAGCAAACCCACGGGACTAGCGGTAGACAATGAGCAGTTCTTC; CDR3aa: CASKPTGLAVDNEQFF
d_gene: .; v_gene: TRBV28; abundance: .; j_gene: TRBJ2-3; CDR3nt: TGTGCCAGCAGTGCCCCGGTGGGGTACACAGATACGCAGTATTTT; CDR3aa: CASSAPVGYTDTQYF
d_gene: .; v_gene: TRBV27; abundance: .; j_gene: TRBJ2-5; CDR3nt: TGTGCCAGCAGTTTATTTTTGGGGGCCGTAGGGATGGTGAAAGAGACCCAGTACTTC; CDR3aa: CASSLFLGAVGMVKETQYF
d_gene: TRBD2; v_gene: TRBV19; abundance: .; j_gene: TRBJ2-5; CDR3nt: TGTGCCAGTAGTGAGACTAGCGGGAGGAGGGAGACCCAGTACTTC; CDR3aa: CASSETSGRRETQYF
d_gene: TRBD1; v_gene: TRBV2; abundance: .; j_gene: TRBJ1-5; CDR3nt: TGTGCCAGCAGTGAAAGACAGGGGAATCAGCCCCAGCATTTT; CDR3aa: CASSERQGNQPQHF
d_gene: TRBD1; v_gene: TRBV4-2; abundance: .; j_gene: TRBJ2-1; CDR3nt: TGTGCCAGCAGCCAACGTGGACAGGGCCTCTACAATGAGCAGTTCTTC; CDR3aa: CASSQRGQGLYNEQFF
d_gene: .; v_gene: TRBV28; abundance: .; j_gene: TRBJ1-5; CDR3nt: TGTGCCAGCAGACCGAGGACGGTCAATAGCAATCAGCCCCAGCATTTT; CDR3aa: CASRPRTVNSNQPQHF
d_gene: .; v_gene: TRBV6-5; abundance: .; j_gene: TRBJ2-1; CDR3nt: TGTGCCAGCAGCCTTGACAGGAAATCCTACAATGAGCAGTTCTTC; CDR3aa: CASSLDRKSYNEQFF
d_gene: .; v_gene: TRBV5-1; abundance: .; j_gene: TRBJ1-1; CDR3nt: TGCGCCAGCAGCTTATCTTCCAGAGACACTGAAGCTTTCTTT; CDR3aa: CASSLSSRDTEAFF
d_gene: TRBD2; v_gene: TRBV10-3; abundance: .; j_gene: TRBJ2-1; CDR3nt: TGTGCCATCAGGCTCGGGACTAGCGGGAGGGCCGATAATGAGCAGTTCTTC; CDR3aa: CAIRLGTSGRADNEQFF
d_gene: .; v_gene: TRBV28; abundance: once; j_gene: TRBJ2-7; CDR3nt: TGTGCCAGCAGCCTCAGGGGCTACGAGCAGTACTTC; CDR3aa: CASSLRGYEQYF
d_gene: .; v_gene: TRBV4-3; abundance: .; j_gene: TRBJ1-1; CDR3nt: TGCGCCAGCAGCCAAGGGGGGGAGGCTTTCTTT; CDR3aa: CASSQGGEAFF
d_gene: .; v_gene: TRBV6-5; abundance: .; j_gene: TRBJ1-5; CDR3nt: TGTGCCAGCAGTTACTCCGGACAGCTCAATCAGCCCCAGCATTTT; CDR3aa: CASSYSGQLNQPQHF
d_gene: .; v_gene: TRBV19; abundance: .; j_gene: TRBJ2-3; CDR3nt: TGTGCCAGTACCCGGGACCATCTAGCCGGGGATACGCAGTATTTT; CDR3aa: CASTRDHLAGDTQYF
d_gene: .; v_gene: TRBV6-5; abundance: .; j_gene: TRBJ1-1; CDR3nt: TGTGCCAGCAGACAGGCCATGAACACTGAAGCTTTCTTT; CDR3aa: CASRQAMNTEAFF
d_gene: TRBD1; v_gene: TRBV19; abundance: once; j_gene: TRBJ1-5; CDR3nt: TGTGCCAGTAGTCCCCGGGACAGGGGTAATAGCAATCAGCCCCAGCATTTT; CDR3aa: CASSPRDRGNSNQPQHF
d_gene: .; v_gene: TRBV18; abundance: .; j_gene: TRBJ2-3; CDR3nt: TGTGCCAGCTCACTCGGAGCCCAGACAGATACGCAGTATTTT; CDR3aa: CASSLGAQTDTQYF
d_gene: .; v_gene: TRBV7-2; abundance: .; j_gene: TRBJ2-7; CDR3nt: TGTGCCAGCAGCTTAGTTGAGGGGGGGAGCTACGAGCAGTACTTC; CDR3aa: CASSLVEGGSYEQYF
d_gene: .; v_gene: TRBV18; abundance: .; j_gene: TRBJ1-1; CDR3nt: TGTGCCAGCTCAGAGATCAACACTGAAGCTTTCTTT; CDR3aa: CASSEINTEAFF
d_gene: .; v_gene: TRBV5-1; abundance: few; j_gene: TRBJ1-2; CDR3nt: TGCGCCAGCAGCAGCGGGGACTCTTCCTACTATGGCTACACCTTC; CDR3aa: CASSSGDSSYYGYTF
d_gene: TRBD2; v_gene: TRBV18; abundance: .; j_gene: TRBJ2-5; CDR3nt: TGTGCCAGCTCACCCTCCCGGGGGGTTCAAGAGACCCAGTACTTC; CDR3aa: CASSPSRGVQETQYF
d_gene: .; v_gene: TRBV2; abundance: .; j_gene: TRBJ1-5; CDR3nt: TGTGCCAGCAAAGGGCAGGGAGGCAATCAGCCCCAGCATTTT; CDR3aa: CASKGQGGNQPQHF
d_gene: .; v_gene: TRBV5-1; abundance: .; j_gene: TRBJ2-5; CDR3nt: TGCGCCAGCAGCCCCGGACTCCGTGAGGGGCCCCAGTACTTC; CDR3aa: CASSPGLREGPQYF
d_gene: TRBD2; v_gene: TRBV7-6; abundance: .; j_gene: TRBJ2-3; CDR3nt: TGTGCCAGCAGCTTAGTTCTAGCGGGCACCCTATACACAGATACGCAGTATTTT; CDR3aa: CASSLVLAGTLYTDTQYF
d_gene: TRBD2; v_gene: TRBV5-1; abundance: few; j_gene: TRBJ2-7; CDR3nt: TGCGCCAGCAGCCCTAGCGGGATAACCTACGAGCAGTACTTC; CDR3aa: CASSPSGITYEQYF
d_gene: TRBD2; v_gene: TRBV15; abundance: .; j_gene: TRBJ2-3; CDR3nt: TGTGCCACCTCTATAGCGGGAACGGTTTCAGATACGCAGTATTTT; CDR3aa: CATSIAGTVSDTQYF
d_gene: .; v_gene: TRBV4-3; abundance: .; j_gene: TRBJ2-3; CDR3nt: TGCGCCAGCAGCGAGCGCGCCCCAGGCACAGATACGCAGTATTTT; CDR3aa: CASSERAPGTDTQYF
d_gene: TRBD1; v_gene: TRBV19; abundance: .; j_gene: TRBJ2-6; CDR3nt: TGTGCCAGTAGACGAGCGACAGGGAGCTCTGGGGCCAACGTCCTGACTTTC; CDR3aa: CASRRATGSSGANVLTF
d_gene: TRBD2; v_gene: TRBV27; abundance: .; j_gene: TRBJ2-7; CDR3nt: TGTGCCAGCAGACCGGGACTAGCGGGAATCCAGGGGCTGTTCCAGCAGTACTTC; CDR3aa: CASRPGLAGIQGLFQQYF
d_gene: TRBD1; v_gene: TRBV19; abundance: few; j_gene: TRBJ1-5; CDR3nt: TGTGCCAGTACCCAGGACAGGGGAGTAGGTCAGCCCCAGCATTTT; CDR3aa: CASTQDRGVGQPQHF
d_gene: .; v_gene: TRBV19; abundance: once; j_gene: TRBJ2-1; CDR3nt: TGTGCCAGTACCCCAGGGTCCCAGTACAATGAGCAGTTCTTC; CDR3aa: CASTPGSQYNEQFF
d_gene: .; v_gene: TRBV2; abundance: .; j_gene: TRBJ2-4; CDR3nt: TGTGCCAGCGGCGTAAAAAACATTCAGTACTTC; CDR3aa: CASGVKNIQYF
d_gene: .; v_gene: TRBV29-1; abundance: .; j_gene: TRBJ2-7; CDR3nt: TGCAGCGTTGGGAGGGGAGTCGGCCGCGAGCAGTACTTC; CDR3aa: CSVGRGVGREQYF
d_gene: .; v_gene: TRBV11-2; abundance: .; j_gene: TRBJ2-1; CDR3nt: TGTGCCAGCAGCTTAGATCCGATGGGCGAGAGCTCCTACAATGAGCAGTTCTTC; CDR3aa: CASSLDPMGESSYNEQFF
d_gene: .; v_gene: TRBV29-1; abundance: .; j_gene: TRBJ2-3; CDR3nt: TGCAGCGTTTCCACATCCGGGACAGCGGGAACAGATACGCAGTATTTT; CDR3aa: CSVSTSGTAGTDTQYF
d_gene: .; v_gene: TRBV11-2; abundance: once; j_gene: TRBJ2-3; CDR3nt: TGTGCCAGCAGCCCCCGCCGGGGCACAGATACGCAGTATTTT; CDR3aa: CASSPRRGTDTQYF
d_gene: .; v_gene: TRBV5-4; abundance: .; j_gene: TRBJ2-7; CDR3nt: TGTGCCAGCACGCCTCGAGGAGGGACAGACTCCTACGAGCAGTACTTC; CDR3aa: CASTPRGGTDSYEQYF
d_gene: .; v_gene: TRBV6-1; abundance: .; j_gene: TRBJ1-1; CDR3nt: TGTGCCAGCAGTGAGCATGGAAGTCCTGAAGCTTTCTTT; CDR3aa: CASSEHGSPEAFF
d_gene: .; v_gene: TRBV19; abundance: .; j_gene: TRBJ1-1; CDR3nt: TGTGCCAGTATAGTGGCTGAAGCTTTCTTT; CDR3aa: CASIVAEAFF
d_gene: .; v_gene: TRBV4-1; abundance: .; j_gene: TRBJ1-1; CDR3nt: TGCGCCAGCAGCCAAGAAGCAGGCCTGAACACTGAAGCTTTCTTT; CDR3aa: CASSQEAGLNTEAFF
d_gene: .; v_gene: TRBV4-1; abundance: .; j_gene: TRBJ1-1; CDR3nt: TGCGCCAGCAGCCAAATGGGGGCGGGGTACACTGAAGCTTTCTTT; CDR3aa: CASSQMGAGYTEAFF
d_gene: TRBD1; v_gene: TRBV18; abundance: few; j_gene: TRBJ1-2; CDR3nt: TGTGCCAGCTCACCCCGGGACAGCTATGGCTACACCTTC; CDR3aa: CASSPRDSYGYTF
d_gene: TRBD1; v_gene: TRBV9; abundance: .; j_gene: TRBJ2-3; CDR3nt: TGTGCCAGCAGCGTAGGGGGACAGGGGACAGATACGCAGTATTTT; CDR3aa: CASSVGGQGTDTQYF
d_gene: .; v_gene: TRBV18; abundance: .; j_gene: TRBJ1-1; CDR3nt: TGTGCCAGCTCACCTTTCTCCACTGAAGCTTTCTTT; CDR3aa: CASSPFSTEAFF